The sequence of this T cell receptor (beta chain) was determined in a study of T cells in Graves' hyperthyroidism and ophthalmopathy (dated by TCRdb to 2018 to 2020). About the full investigation: Peripheral blood samples were taken at the time of initial diagnosis, prior to any treatment. Whether ophthalmopathy could be predicted prospectively was tested in an independent validation cohort made up of some 20 hyperthyroidism patients plus 17 patients who later progressed to ophthalmopathy. Following sampling, methimazole starting at 30 mg daily was given to hyperthyroidism patients, and high-dose intravenous methylprednisolone was given to ophthalmopathy patients. To identify distinguishing TCR V-J signatures, a discovery cohort of 100 patients was used, comprising 43 with Graves' ophthalmopathy and around 57 with stable Graves' hyperthyroidism. The 85 to 100 discovery patients were randomly split 7:3 into training and test sets. Thyroid tissue and blood T-cell repertoires from six Graves' hyperthyroidism patients were also compared in the study. The paper describes TCR Vbeta CDR3 sequencing of about 140 peripheral blood samples, made up of under 50 ophthalmopathy patients, roughly 72 hyperthyroidism patients and roughly 17 progressor patients. What the work shows at the level of the full study, not this receptor alone: Most expanded thyroid clonotypes (frequency above 0.001) were also detected in blood, suggesting blood repertoires may reflect thyroid immune responses. Sample size was not statistically predetermined, and investigators were not blinded to group allocation. In cross-validation, a model built on a 13 V-J signature told ophthalmopathy apart from stable hyperthyroidism with under 90% sensitivity and around 81% specificity, and in testing the same model reached 80%/75%. During validation, the model predicted progression to ophthalmopathy a median of about 6.3 months ahead of onset, with approximately 71% sensitivity and 72% to 85% specificity.

Amplification of TCR beta CDR3 regions was carried out from RNA transcripts. A first-round RT-PCR of the TCR CDR3 used the HTBI primer set with the Qiagen OneStep RT-PCR kit. The libraries were constructed in a second round of multiplex PCR and then size-selected and purified. The libraries were sequenced on an Illumina HiSeq2000 using paired-end 100 bp reads. In the paper's pipeline: Raw data were processed with SOAPnuke, discarding reads with adapters, uncalled bases, mean Phred below 15, or no exact constant-primer or identifier match. COPE v1.2.5 was used to merge high-quality paired reads, and clonotypes were defined as unique nucleotide sequences. Clonotypes were aligned to IMGT TRBV, TRBD and TRBJ reference segments using MiTCR v1.1. Analysis was restricted to V-J combinations with a frequency above 0.0001, which covered just over 98% of repertoires. A TCS score was defined as the ratio of F50 (clonal expansion) to E x V (chaos), with BLOSUM62-based TCRdist applied between CDR3 peptides within each V-J. Welch's t-statistics and random forest reduced approximately 520 V-J features to under 15, which were used in a naive Bayes classifier (R e1071). TCRdb trimmed public reads at Q25 via fastp, called clones via MiXCR and kept in-frame beta chains. Rows are unified per CDR3 protein, each entry keeping the most common DNA and genes. TCRdb's processing, not the authors' own work, is the source of the V and J calls. Counted in this sample were approximately 380,000 distinct CDR3 sequences; 18% of them appeared once. The ten largest clones capture 35% to 45% of the sample.

Moderately to severely active disease, a Clinical Activity Score of at least 3, a NOSPECS grade of at least 4, and a duration under 3 months were present in ophthalmopathy patients. Exclusion was applied to patients with uncontrolled infections, other autoimmune diseases, pregnancy or lactation. Diagnoses were based on clinical symptoms, serum thyroxine and TRAb, thyroid ultrasound and orbital computed tomography. Ficoll-Paque density gradient centrifugation was used to isolate PBMCs from 8 to 10 ml of fresh peripheral blood. Total RNA was extracted with Trizol reagent, and quality was checked on an Agilent 2100 Bioanalyzer. This clonotype was picked up many times. Its antigen specificity is not known. No per-base quality is available; no much larger clone lies one base away. Its CDR3 holds 16 amino acids, cysteine through phenylalanine. CDR3 DNA only is kept here, 48 bases in frame from base 1. The germline V gene encodes CDR1 SNHLY and CDR2 FYNNEI. The junction shows trimming of 7 bases on V and 6 bases on J, plus 24 bases between the germline ends.

The chain uses TRBV2 and TRBJ2-5, and the D gene may be TRBD1, 6 bases matching. The sequenced sample consisted of blood. This clonotype originated in a man younger than 35 with Graves' ophthalmopathy. The CDR3 protein is CASNQNPGQSTKTQYF. DNA sequence: TGTGCCAGCAACCAAAACCCAGGACAGAGCACGAAGACCCAGTACTTC.